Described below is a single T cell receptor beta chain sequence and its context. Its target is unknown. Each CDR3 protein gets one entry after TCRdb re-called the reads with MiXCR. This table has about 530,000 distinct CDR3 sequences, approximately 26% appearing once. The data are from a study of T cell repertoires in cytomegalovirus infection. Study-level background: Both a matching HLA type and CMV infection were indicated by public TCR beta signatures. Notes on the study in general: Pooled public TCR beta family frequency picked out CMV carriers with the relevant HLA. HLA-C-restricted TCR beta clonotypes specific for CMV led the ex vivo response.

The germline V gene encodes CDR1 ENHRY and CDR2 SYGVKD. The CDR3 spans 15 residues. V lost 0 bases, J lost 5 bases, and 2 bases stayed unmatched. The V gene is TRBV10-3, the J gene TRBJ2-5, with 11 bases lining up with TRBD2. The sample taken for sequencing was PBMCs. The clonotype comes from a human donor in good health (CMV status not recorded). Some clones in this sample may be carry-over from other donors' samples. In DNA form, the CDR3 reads TGTGCCATCAGTGAGTCGGGACTAGCGGCGGAGACCCAGTACTTC. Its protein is CAISESGLAAETQYF.